These 16 T cell receptor beta chains share one sample of origin, sequenced in a study of blood T cell repertoires in COVID-19. Libraries were prepared by immunoSEQ multiplex PCR; TCRdb keeps only in-frame clonotypes and omits some of them. The sample records 150,000 to 180,000 clones, about 85% being singletons. Sequencing was done on a sample of peripheral blood. These receptors all come from a woman aged 70-85 years with acute or convalescent COVID-19.

The chain employs TRBV18 and TRBJ2-6; TRBD1 aligns across 8 bases. The trim removed 2 bases at V and 3 bases at J, leaving 6 bases unmatched. Germline-derived CDR1 and CDR2 are KGHSH and LQKENI. CDR3 length: 17 amino acids. This chain's CDR3 is CASSPVTGAGGANVLTF. In DNA form, the CDR3 reads TGTGCCAGCTCACCAGTGACAGGGGCTGGTGGGGCCAACGTCCTGACTTTC.

The CDR3 protein is CASSTYHTGSGANVLTF. The DNA for the CDR3 is TGTGCCAGTAGTACCTATCATACAGGGTCGGGGGCCAACGTCCTGACTTTC. V usage is TRBV19 and J usage is TRBJ2-6, with D perhaps matching TRBD1 (6 bases). Trimming removed 4 bases from V and 4 bases from J, with 17 bases in between. Germline assignment: CDR1 LNHDA and CDR2 SQIVND (reference sequence). The CDR3 runs 17 residues. Together with reference TRBV19 and TRBJ2-6, the CDR3 gives the full variable domain: DGGITQSPKYLFRKEGQNVTLSCEQNLNHDAMYWYRQDPGQGLRLIYYSQIVNDFQKGDIAEGYSVSREKKESFPLTVTSAQKNPTAFYLCASSTYHTGSGANVLTFGAGSRLTVL.

The V and J genes are TRBV6-6 and TRBJ1-6, with TRBD1 matching 7 bases. Trimming cost V 5 bases and J 7 bases; bases outside gene matches: 17. Germline assignment: CDR1 MNHNY and CDR2 SVGAGI (reference sequence). The CDR3 spans 18 residues. DNA for the CDR3: TGTGCCAGCAGTCCCCCTCTCGACAGGGCCACCATCAATTCACCCCTCCACTTT. Translating gives CASSPPLDRATINSPLHF.

The chain joins TRBV10-3 to TRBJ1-2, with 8 bases identical to TRBD1. Germline V gene lookup returns CDR1 ENHRY and CDR2 SYGVKD. V was clipped by 4 bases and J by 2 bases; unmatched bases: 0. The CDR3 is 13 residues long. In DNA form, the CDR3 reads TGTGCCATCAGTGGGACAGGGAACTATGGCTACACCTTC. Protein product: CAISGTGNYGYTF.

This clone appeared a few times. The V and J genes are TRBV25-1 and TRBJ1-4; 9 bases agree with TRBD1. This CDR3 has 14 residues. J gave up 8 bases and V 6 bases, and 7 bases lay outside the gene matches. Germline CDR1 and CDR2: MGHDK and SYGVNS. CDR3 sequence: CASSRQGVGEKLFF. DNA for the CDR3: TGTGCCAGCAGCAGACAGGGGGTGGGGGAAAAACTGTTTTTT. Supplemented by reference TRBV25-1 and TRBJ1-4, the full variable domain reads EADIYQTPRYLVIGTGKKITLECSQTMGHDKMYWYQQDPGMELHLIHYSYGVNSTEKGDLSSESTVSRIRTEHFPLTLESARPSHTSQYLCASSRQGVGEKLFFGSGTQLSVL.

The V call is TRBV11-2, the J call TRBJ2-7; tentative D call: TRBD1 (5 bases). Trimming took off 3 bases at V and 0 bases at J, with 21 bases between the two ends. This CDR3 is built from 18 residues. Germline V CDR1 and CDR2: SGHAT, FQNNGV. The CDR3 DNA is TGTGCCAGCAGCTTCGGACCAGGGCAGGGTGCCTACTCCTACGAGCAGTACTTC. Translation: CASSFGPGQGAYSYEQYF.

The V call is TRBV2, the J call TRBJ1-1, with no clear D. The CDR3 has 13 amino acids. In germline, CDR1 is SNHLY, CDR2 FYNNEI. Trimming took off 6 bases at V and 1 base at J, with 9 bases between the two ends. The CDR3 DNA sequence: TGTGCCAGCAGAGTGGAGAGGAACACTGAAGCTTTCTTT. Residues: CASRVERNTEAFF.

The V and J genes are TRBV4-1 and TRBJ2-4; D is ambiguous. Trimming took off 0 bases at V and 6 bases at J, with 3 bases between the two ends. Per the germline V gene, CDR1 is MGHRA and CDR2 is YSYEKL. This CDR3 spans 12 amino acids. The CDR3 here is CASSQDGNIQYF. Here the CDR3 DNA reads TGCGCCAGCAGCCAAGACGGAAACATTCAGTACTTC.

The DNA for the CDR3 is TGCAGCGAACTAGCGGGAGGGGAGACCCAGTACTTC. Translated: CSELAGGETQYF. V is TRBV29-1 and J is TRBJ2-5, with 13 bases matching TRBD2. The CDR3 consists of 12 residues. In germline, CDR1 is SQVTM, CDR2 ANQGSEA. V lost 7 bases and J lost 5; bases outside the gene matches: 1.

This clone showed up just once. The gene calls are TRBV29-1 and TRBJ2-1, with a tentative D call TRBD2 (6 bases). CDR3 length equals 12 residues. Germline V gives CDR1 SQVTM, CDR2 ANQGSEA. Trimming left V 8 bases short and J 8 bases short, with 16 bases between. Here the CDR3 reads CSSGSGWDEQFF. The CDR3 region has the DNA TGCAGCTCCGGAAGCGGGTGGGATGAGCAGTTCTTC.

To note about this clone: Other DNA sequences within the sample encode an identical CDR3. The J gene is TRBJ1-4, the V gene TRBV5-1, with D possibly being TRBD1 (6 bases). In germline, CDR1 is SGHRS, CDR2 YFSETQ. The V gene lost 4 bases and the J gene lost 0 bases, with 10 bases spanning the gap. The CDR3 extends over 15 amino acids. The CDR3, as DNA: TGCGCCAGCAGCCTCGGACAGACAACTAATGAAAAACTGTTTTTT. Its protein is CASSLGQTTNEKLFF.

The chain recombines TRBV6-5 with TRBJ1-2; unclear D gene. This CDR3 spans 14 amino acids. Trimming took 5 bases from V and 8 from J, leaving 18 bases between them. Germline V gene lookup returns CDR1 MNHEY and CDR2 SVGAGI. The CDR3 is CASSLTLYRGGYTF. The DNA of the CDR3 is TGTGCCAGCAGTCTGACACTATATCGAGGGGGCTACACCTTC.

The chain recombines TRBV7-6 with TRBJ2-1; 9 positions agree with TRBD2. Trimming at V came to 0 bases and at J to 7 bases, leaving 4 bases not matched to a gene. From germline, CDR1 is SGHVS and CDR2 FNYEAQ. The CDR3 totals 15 residues. The CDR3 DNA is TGTGCCAGCAGCTTAGCGGGACTAGCTGTGAATGAGCAGTTCTTC. This translates into CASSLAGLAVNEQFF.

This rearrangement joins TRBV19 to TRBJ2-2, with D tentatively TRBD1 (5 bases). V shed 3 bases and J shed 2 bases, with 7 bases lying between them. Germline V lookup: CDR1 LNHDA, CDR2 SQIVND (reference sequence). This CDR3 is 14 amino acids long. The CDR3 reads CASSIQGNTGELFF. DNA of the CDR3: TGTGCCAGTAGTATCCAGGGTAACACCGGGGAGCTGTTTTTT.

V and J are TRBV19 and TRBJ1-5; possibly TRBD1 for D (5 bases). The CDR3 totals 15 residues. From germline, CDR1 is LNHDA and CDR2 SQIVND (reference sequence). V dropped 3 bases and J dropped 5 bases, with 14 bases sitting between them. The CDR3 protein is CASSIRRGSDQPQHF. In DNA form, the CDR3 reads TGTGCCAGTAGTATTCGTAGGGGAAGCGATCAGCCCCAGCATTTT.

The rearrangement joins TRBV4-1 to TRBJ2-7; 9 positions agree with TRBD1. Germline V lookup: CDR1 MGHRA, CDR2 YSYEKL. CDR3 length: 14 residues. The V segment lost 4 bases and the J segment 4 bases; nucleotides outside the gene matches: 5. CDR3 nucleotide sequence: TGCGCCAGCAGCCGTCCGGGACAGGGATACGAGCAGTACTTC. This encodes CASSRPGQGYEQYF.